This entry concerns a single T cell receptor beta chain. The antigen is unknown. For the second PCR, which ran for roughly 7 to 11 cycles, a sample-barcoded 5' primer and a J-beta primer mix were used. At least 2.5 million CDR3-containing paired-end reads were obtained per sample. TCRdb reprocessed the 5' RACE reads via MiXCR and lists one record per CDR3 protein. The sample carries 1,500,000 or so distinct CDR3 sequences, around 59% recorded once. The data were taken from a study of blood T cells in healthy people across ages. Points from the study as a whole: Using unsorted PBMCs precluded a conclusive naive versus antigen-experienced comparison.

The sample was blood. The TCR sequence derives from a man between 18 and 35 years old in good health.

This CDR3 reads CSGGSGYGYTF. For the CDR3, the DNA is TGCAGTGGGGGCAGTGGCTATGGCTACACCTTC. J is TRBJ1-2 and V is TRBV20-1; D perhaps matches TRBD1 (5 bases). This CDR3 is 11 amino acids long. Germline loops: CDR1 DFQATT, CDR2 SNEGSKA (reference sequence). V shed 7 bases and J shed 4 bases, with 10 bases lying between them.